This TCR beta chain appears in the sequencing data of a study of control samples from healthy donors and cancer patients. The junction had 16 bases not matched to a gene; V was cut back by 6 bases and J by 2 bases. This CDR3 is built from 19 residues. Germline CDR1 is MNHEY and CDR2 is SMNVEV (reference sequence). Profiling relied on immunoSEQ multiplex PCR, and the TCRdb table lists in-frame clones only, not all of them. The repertoire includes approximately 100,000 clones, around 89% of them detected once, and under 20% sits in the top ten. The receptor comes from a woman between 50 and 59 years old in good health. Sequencing was carried out using blood. The chain combines TRBV27 with TRBJ1-6; 7 nucleotides match TRBD1. The CDR3 sequence is CASSLQGSVDLPYNSPLHF. In DNA, the CDR3 is TGTGCCAGCAGCTTACAGGGGTCGGTTGACTTGCCCTATAATTCACCCCTCCACTTT.